This T cell receptor (beta chain) originates from a study of T cell changes during pregnancy in multiple sclerosis. The CDR3 loop spans 14 amino acids. J was trimmed by 2 bases and V by 3 bases; bases with no gene match: 3. Germline CDR1 SGHRS, CDR2 YFSETQ. This table comes from immunoSEQ multiplex PCR, and its TCRdb copy is limited to in-frame clones, with some not included. Found here are tens of thousands of clones, about nine tenths of them singletons; the top ten hold about 11%. Sequenced here: CD8+ T cells from peripheral blood mononuclear cells, sampled in the third trimester of pregnancy. The TCR comes from a female donor with multiple sclerosis, enrolled in a pregnancy study. The chain recombines TRBV5-1 with TRBJ2-7; 9 positions match TRBD2. In DNA form, the CDR3 reads TGCGCCAGCAGCTGGGGACTAGCCACCTACGAGCAGTACTTC. It specifies CASSWGLATYEQYF. Looking up the rest from reference TRBV5-1 and TRBJ2-7 gives the full variable domain: KAGVTQTPRYLIKTRGQQVTLSCSPISGHRSVSWYQQTPGQGLQFLFEYFSETQRNKGNFPGRFSGRQFSNSRSEMNVSTLELGDSALYLCASSWGLATYEQYFGPGTRLTVT.